The present T cell receptor (beta chain) was sequenced within a study of blood T cell repertoires in COVID-19. Study-wide background: Acute and convalescent COVID-19 samples came from the United States, Italy and Spain.

Using immunoSEQ multiplex PCR, the repertoire was profiled, and TCRdb retains in-frame clones only, with some absent. In the table there are 100,000 to 150,000 clones, 81% of which are singletons. Between the trimmed V and J ends, which lost 5 bases and 4 bases, there was a span of 13 bases. The germline CDR1 and CDR2 sequences are SGHVS and FNYEAQ. The CDR3 runs to 14 residues. The source is a woman aged 55-70 years with active or convalescent COVID-19. The V and J genes are TRBV7-6 and TRBJ2-3, with unresolved D. The source material was peripheral blood. The CDR3 coding sequence is TGTGCCAGCAGCCCTGAGGTCTACGCAGATACGCAGTATTTT. Protein: CASSPEVYADTQYF.